This T cell receptor (beta chain) was identified in a study of human versus mouse CDR3 diversity and MHC coevolution. General study points: Human T cells underwent selection on a handful of different MHC II alleles. By iCHAO1, human TCR beta clonotypes numbered 1.5 million to 2 million, the most. Compared with mice, human CDR3s carried more deletions and insertions on average.

Trimming cost V 4 bases and J 3 bases; bases outside gene matches: 5. Germline V gives CDR1 MDHEN, CDR2 SYDVKM. The CDR3 length is 15 residues. Naive CD4 T cells, CD45RO-negative and CD62L-positive, were flow-sorted from PBMCs. The data were produced by immunoSEQ multiplex PCR, yet TCRdb's version contains in-frame clones alone and is incomplete. The sample consists of roughly 81,000 clones, 80% to 95% of them appearing once. With respect to this clone: Its antigen remains unknown.

This clonotype was sampled from a person aged 30 to 69 in good health. The specimen was naive CD4+ T cells from blood. Subset defined: CD45RO-negative CD62L-positive naive CD4 T cells. The J gene is TRBJ1-5, the V gene TRBV28; 8 nucleotides align to TRBD1. The CDR3 protein is CASSSTGDLNQPQHF. The CDR3 DNA sequence: TGTGCCAGCAGTTCGACAGGGGACCTCAATCAGCCCCAGCATTTT. The whole variable domain, filled in from reference TRBV28 and TRBJ1-5, reads DVKVTQSSRYLVKRTGEKVFLECVQDMDHENMFWYRQDPGLGLRLIYFSYDVKMKEKGDIPEGYSVSREKKERFSLILESASTNQTSMYLCASSSTGDLNQPQHFGDGTRLSIL.